These 23 T cell receptor beta chains were all obtained from the same sample, sequenced in a study of blood T cells in healthy people across ages. The use of a sample-barcoded 5' primer and a J-beta primer mix characterized a second PCR of about 7 to 12 cycles. TCRdb re-derived calls from the 5' RACE reads in MiXCR, one entry per CDR3 protein. The table has about 780,000 distinct CDR3 sequences, around 62% seen once; the top ten hold about 27%. Sequencing was done on a sample of blood. These receptors were collected from a man aged 30 to 45 in good health.

The chain uses TRBV7-3 and TRBJ2-5; 9 bases map to TRBD2. Unmatched junction bases numbered 12, after V lost 1 base and J lost 0 bases. The CDR3 spans 19 residues. The germline V gene encodes CDR1 SGHTA and CDR2 FQGTGA. CDR3 amino acids: CASSLKGDLAGTYQETQYF. The CDR3 nucleotides are TGTGCCAGCAGCTTAAAAGGGGACCTAGCGGGGACGTACCAAGAGACCCAGTACTTC.

This chain links TRBV28 with TRBJ2-7, with 7 bases lining up with TRBD1. CDR3 size: 15 residues. The V gene end was trimmed by 2 bases and the J gene end by 6 bases; junction bases not matched to a gene: 10. CDR1 is MDHEN, CDR2 SYDVKM, per germline. CDR3 DNA: TGTGCCAGCAGTTTAGATTTGGCCTCAGGGGGCGAGCAGTACTTC. Translation gives CASSLDLASGGEQYF.

This clonotype has more than one count but fewer than ten. The chain links TRBV3-1 to TRBJ1-6; D remains ambiguous. V lost 0 bases and J 0 bases, leaving 9 bases between the germline ends. The CDR3 is made up of 17 amino acids. Per germline, CDR1 LGHDT and CDR2 YNNKEL (reference sequence). The CDR3 loop is CASSQEPGLSYNSPLHF. The CDR3 bases are TGTGCCAGCAGCCAAGAGCCAGGCCTCTCCTATAATTCACCCCTCCACTTT.

This rearrangement joins TRBV5-1 to TRBJ2-3; 11 nucleotides line up with TRBD1. The CDR3 contains 16 residues. Germline V gene sequence: CDR1 SGHRS, CDR2 YFSETQ. Germline trimming cut 4 bases from V and 1 base from J; bases unmatched to any gene: 5. The CDR3 protein is CASSRGTGGGTDTQYF. CDR3 bases: TGCGCCAGCAGCCGGGGGACAGGGGGAGGCACAGATACGCAGTATTTT.

The V gene is TRBV29-1, the J gene TRBJ1-2; perhaps TRBD1 as D (5 bases). The CDR3 is made up of 12 amino acids. Deletions cut 1 base from V and 10 bases from J, with 13 bases between. The V gene's germline CDR1 is SQVTM and CDR2 ANQGSEA. CDR3 loop: CSVEVLGTHYTF. DNA for the CDR3: TGCAGCGTTGAAGTTTTGGGGACCCACTACACCTTC.

The chain joins TRBV6-5 to TRBJ1-5, with TRBD1 identical over 9 bases. After removal of 6 bases from V and 4 bases from J, the junction contained 4 bases not matched to a gene. The length of the CDR3 is 14 residues. Germline V gene data show CDR1 as MNHEY and CDR2 as SVGAGI. The CDR3 here is CASRLDRGNQPQHF. The CDR3 region has the DNA TGTGCCAGCAGACTCGACAGGGGGAATCAGCCCCAGCATTTT.

The V and J genes are TRBV20-1 and TRBJ2-7; 8 bases are a match to TRBD2. The J call may be faulty, since TRBJ2-5 better matches the DNA end. The CDR3 totals 15 residues. Germline CDR1 reads DFQATT; CDR2 reads SNEGSKA (reference sequence). The DNA for the CDR3 is TGCAGTGCTAACGTGGCTAGCGGGTTACAAGAGACCCAGTACTTC. The encoded protein is CSANVASGLQETQYF.

This chain joins TRBV20-1 and TRBJ2-7; D possibly corresponds to TRBD2 (5 bases). The last part of the DNA fits TRBJ2-5 better; the J call may be wrong. The CDR3 runs 14 residues. Germline values: CDR1 DFQATT, CDR2 SNEGSKA (reference sequence). CDR3 residues: CSAIDWTGQETQYF. CDR3 sequence (DNA): TGCAGTGCTATAGATTGGACGGGACAAGAGACCCAGTACTTC.

The J gene is TRBJ2-7, the V gene TRBV7-2; 9 bases agree with TRBD1. Looked up from germline, CDR1 is SGHTA and CDR2 is FQGNSA. This CDR3 is 14 amino acids long. V lost 1 base to trimming and J lost 5 bases; unmatched junction nucleotides: 3. The CDR3 sequence: CASSLGGDRDEQYF. The CDR3 DNA sequence: TGTGCCAGCAGCTTAGGGGGGGACAGGGACGAGCAGTACTTC. The whole variable domain, filled in from reference TRBV7-2 and TRBJ2-7, reads GAGVSQSPSNKVTEKGKDVELRCDPISGHTALYWYRQSLGQGLEFLIYFQGNSAPDKSGLPSDRFSAERTGGSVSTLTIQRTQQEDSAVYLCASSLGGDRDEQYFGPGTRLTVT.

J is TRBJ1-4 and V is TRBV10-3, with TRBD1 matching 7 bases. There are 13 residues in the CDR3. V shed 4 bases and J 4 bases; nucleotides not matched to a gene: 0. Germline loops: CDR1 ENHRY, CDR2 SYGVKD. The CDR3 here is CAISGQGNEKLFF. In DNA, the CDR3 is TGTGCCATCAGTGGACAGGGTAATGAAAAACTGTTTTTT.

This clonotype was counted only a few times. In DNA, the CDR3 is TGTGCCAGCAGCTTTGTTCCTTACAATGAGCAGTTCTTC. Amino acid sequence: CASSFVPYNEQFF. V is TRBV7-2 and J is TRBJ2-1; no definite D call. CDR3 size: 13 residues. CDR1 and CDR2 (germline): SGHTA, FQGNSA. V gave up 3 bases and J gave up 4 bases, with 7 bases separating them.

The chain links TRBV7-2 to TRBJ1-4; 7 nucleotides match TRBD1. V trimming: 3 bases; J trimming: 8 bases; junction bases outside the gene matches: 9. Looked up from germline, CDR1 is SGHTA and CDR2 is FQGNSA. CDR3 length: 15 amino acids. CDR3 coding DNA: TGTGCCAGCAGCTTCAACCGACAGGGTAGAGAAAAACTGTTTTTT. This codes for CASSFNRQGREKLFF.

The rearrangement joins TRBV12-3 or TRBV12-4 to TRBJ2-1; 8 nucleotides line up with TRBD1. Trimming took 1 base from V and 12 from J; bases not matched to a gene: 11. CDR3 size: 15 residues. CDR3 sequence reads: CASSLEGTGLYPQFF. In nucleotides, the CDR3 is TGTGCCAGCAGTTTAGAGGGGACAGGATTATACCCGCAGTTCTTC.

V is TRBV6-2 or TRBV6-3 and J is TRBJ2-5; possible D gene TRBD1, 6 bases. CDR1 and CDR2 from the germline V gene are MNHEY and SVGEGT. This CDR3 region has 15 residues. Trimming removed 7 bases at V and 1 base at J, with 16 bases between. The CDR3 nucleotides are TGTGCCAGCACCCTAACAGGGTTCCTCCAAGAGACCCAGTACTTC. It translates to CASTLTGFLQETQYF.

Comments on this clonotype: An end of the junction does not agree with germline; a read error may underlie this. The V call is TRBV7-2, the J call TRBJ2-4; D assignment may be TRBD1 or TRBD2 (5 bases each). Gene TRBJ2-5 matches the end of the DNA better, so the J call may be wrong. Germline V gene data show CDR1 as SGHTA and CDR2 as FQGNSA. CDR3 length: 15 amino acids. CDR3 DNA sequence: TGTGACAGCAGCTTCCTTTGGGGACCCCAAGAGACCCAGTACTTC. It translates to CDSSFLWGPQETQYF.

This clonotype showed up just once. The J gene is TRBJ2-1, the V gene TRBV29-1; D is possibly TRBD2 (5 bases). The length of the CDR3 is 13 residues. The V end was cut by 4 bases, the J end by 9 bases, with 16 bases between. The germline gives CDR1 SQVTM, CDR2 ANQGSEA. CDR3 residues: CSVGGPILSEQFF. In nucleotides, the CDR3 is TGCAGCGTTGGCGGGCCGATTCTTTCTGAGCAGTTCTTC.

This chain links TRBV20-1 with TRBJ2-3; 7 nucleotides line up with TRBD1. The CDR3 covers 14 residues. Trimming took 2 bases from V and 5 from J; bases not matched to a gene: 7. Germline CDR1 DFQATT, CDR2 SNEGSKA (reference sequence). As DNA, the CDR3 is TGCAGTGCTAGATGGACAGGCCGCGAAGATACGCAGTATTTT. Protein sequence: CSARWTGREDTQYF.

This rearrangement joins TRBV12-3 or TRBV12-4 to TRBJ1-4; no definite D call. This CDR3 contains 15 residues. V was clipped by 5 bases and J by 8 bases, with 18 bases between them. CDR3 nucleotides: TGTGCCAGCAGTAAGACGGTGTTGGATGAGGAAAAACTGTTTTTT. It yields the protein CASSKTVLDEEKLFF.

V and J are TRBV6-2 or TRBV6-3 and TRBJ2-1; 7 bases line up with TRBD2. V lost 6 bases and J lost 0; bases outside the gene matches: 5. CDR1 and CDR2 from the germline V gene are MNHEY and SVGEGT. This CDR3 is 15 amino acids long. The chain's CDR3 is CASRPGGSSYNEQFF. CDR3 DNA sequence: TGTGCCAGCAGACCCGGGGGGAGCTCCTACAATGAGCAGTTCTTC.

V usage is TRBV12-3 or TRBV12-4 and J usage is TRBJ2-3; 12 nucleotides match TRBD2. V lost 7 bases to trimming and J lost 7 bases; unmatched junction nucleotides: 6. The CDR3 totals 14 residues. The CDR3 DNA reads TGTGCCAGCACCCTAGCGGGGGGGCCGTATACGCAGTATTTT. It is translated as CASTLAGGPYTQYF.

The chain employs TRBV20-1 and TRBJ2-5; TRBD2 matches at 7 bases. V dropped 5 bases and J dropped 4; count of bases not matched to a gene: 10. The CDR3 runs to 14 residues. The germline gives CDR1 DFQATT, CDR2 SNEGSKA (reference sequence). The CDR3 here is CSARPGVAGETQYF. In DNA form, the CDR3 reads TGCAGTGCTCGTCCGGGGGTAGCGGGAGAGACCCAGTACTTC.

This chain uses TRBV6-6 with TRBJ1-6; D is ambiguous. The CDR3 sequence is 16 residues long. Per the germline V gene, CDR1 is MNHNY and CDR2 is SVGAGI (reference sequence). Between the trimmed V and J ends, which lost 0 bases and 0 bases, there was a span of 6 bases. CDR3 DNA sequence: TGTGCCAGCAGTTACTCTTTATACTCCTATAATTCACCCCTCCACTTT. This gives the protein CASSYSLYSYNSPLHF.

The chain recombines TRBV4-3 with TRBJ2-5; D could derive from TRBD1 or TRBD2 (5 bases each). The closer fit of TRBJ2-7 to the DNA end suggests the J call may be wrong. Per germline, CDR1 LGHNA and CDR2 YSLEER. The CDR3 loop spans 15 amino acids. CDR3 in DNA: TGCGCCAGCAGCTACCGGGACCGAACTTCCTACGAGCAGTACTTC. Its protein product is CASSYRDRTSYEQYF.